The 21 T cell receptor beta chains below were found in one sample sequenced in a study of technical replicates of blood from several donors (dated by TCRdb to 2016 to 2017). The method behind the library was the immunoSEQ multiplex PCR assay. TCRdb's version of the immuneACCESS table is confined to in-frame rearrangements and falls short of the full clone set. An unresolved V gene accounts for under half of the shortfall where checked; the remainder is of unknown origin. This sample gives about 73,000 clones in total; approximately 90% of them show up just once. 4.7% of the sample is in the top ten clones. The specimen was PBMCs. The source of these receptors is a human donor in good health. Some clones in this sample may be carry-over from other donors' samples.

J is TRBJ2-7 and V is TRBV30; 13 nucleotides agree with TRBD2. CDR3 length: 15 residues. V dropped 5 bases and J dropped 6; count of bases not matched to a gene: 10. CDR1 is GTSNPN and CDR2 is SVGIG in the germline V gene (reference sequence). The CDR3 region has the DNA TGTGCCTGGGTGAAAGGGACTAGCGGGACGCTCGAGCAGTACTTC. Amino acid sequence: CAWVKGTSGTLEQYF.

This chain joins TRBV5-1 and TRBJ2-7; D might be TRBD1 (5 bases). Trimming shortened V by 2 bases and J by 4 bases, and 13 bases separated the two germline ends. This CDR3 region has 14 residues. Germline V gene data show CDR1 as SGHRS and CDR2 as YFSETQ. The CDR3 spells CASSLLPQGYEQYF. CDR3 DNA sequence: TGCGCCAGCAGCTTACTACCGCAGGGATACGAGCAGTACTTC. The full variable domain, rest sourced from reference TRBV5-1 and TRBJ2-7, is KAGVTQTPRYLIKTRGQQVTLSCSPISGHRSVSWYQQTPGQGLQFLFEYFSETQRNKGNFPGRFSGRQFSNSRSEMNVSTLELGDSALYLCASSLLPQGYEQYFGPGTRLTVT.

The rearrangement uses TRBV11-1 and TRBJ2-2; D remains ambiguous. The CDR3 extends over 14 amino acids. The V gene's germline CDR1 is SGHAT and CDR2 FQDESV (reference sequence). V gave up 5 bases and J gave up 0 bases, with 7 bases separating them. The CDR3 DNA sequence: TGTGCCAGCAGCGAAAACACGAACACCGGGGAGCTGTTTTTT. This encodes CASSENTNTGELFF. Supplemented by reference TRBV11-1 and TRBJ2-2, the full variable domain reads EAEVAQSPRYKITEKSQAVAFWCDPISGHATLYWYRQILGQGPELLVQFQDESVVDDSQLPKDRFSAERLKGVDSTLKIQPAELGDSAMYLCASSENTNTGELFFGEGSRLTVL.

Only one count was recorded for this clone. This chain uses TRBV21-1 with TRBJ2-7; the D call in the table, TRBD1, was not verified against the DNA. TRBV21-1 corresponds to a pseudogene. The CDR3 extends over 13 amino acids. The CDR3 region has the DNA TGTGCCAGCAGCAGTCCAGGGGGCTACGAGCAGTACTTC. Translating gives CASSSPGGYEQYF.

This chain uses TRBV2 with TRBJ2-3; 7 bases agree with TRBD2. Trimming cost V 3 bases and J 0 bases; bases outside gene matches: 9. CDR3 length: 17 residues. Germline V CDR1 and CDR2: SNHLY, FYNNEI. The CDR3 DNA reads TGTGCCAGCAGTGACGGGACTACAAGAACTAGCACAGATACGCAGTATTTT. Amino acid sequence: CASSDGTTRTSTDTQYF.

The chain joins TRBV4-1 to TRBJ2-6; D unresolved. V was clipped by 4 bases and J by 1 base, with 5 bases between them. CDR3 size: 14 residues. Germline V CDR1 and CDR2: MGHRA, YSYEKL. CDR3 in amino acids: CASSLESGANVLTF. The DNA for the CDR3 is TGCGCCAGCAGCCTTGAGTCTGGGGCCAACGTCCTGACTTTC.

The J gene is TRBJ2-1, the V gene TRBV7-7; 7 positions match TRBD1. This CDR3 comprises 15 residues. Germline CDR1 is SSHAT and CDR2 is FNYEAQ (reference sequence). Trimming at V came to 5 bases and at J to 4 bases, leaving 8 bases not matched to a gene. In DNA form, the CDR3 reads TGTGCCAGCAGCCCCGCCGGGACAGCATACAATGAGCAGTTCTTC. This encodes CASSPAGTAYNEQFF. Based on the CDR3 plus reference TRBV7-7 and TRBJ2-1, the full variable domain is GAGVSQSPRYKVTKRGQDVTLRCDPISSHATLYWYQQALGQGPEFLTYFNYEAQPDKSGLPSDRFSAERPEGSISTLTIQRTEQRDSAMYRCASSPAGTAYNEQFFGPGTRLTVL.

The CDR3 here is CAISDSYEQYF. The CDR3, as DNA: TGTGCCATCAGTGACTCGTACGAGCAGTACTTC. The chain couples TRBV10-3 to TRBJ2-7; D remains ambiguous. V lost 3 bases, J lost 4 bases, and 4 bases lay in between. This CDR3 comprises 11 residues. The germline CDR1 and CDR2 sequences are ENHRY and SYGVKD.

The chain recombines TRBV12-5 with TRBJ1-3, with 9 positions matching TRBD1. This CDR3 contains 14 residues. Trimming cost V 7 bases and J 2 bases; bases outside gene matches: 3. The germline gives CDR1 LGHNT, CDR2 FRNRAP. CDR3: CASAHRGPGNTIYF. CDR3 bases: TGTGCTAGTGCCCACAGGGGGCCTGGAAACACCATATATTTT. The full variable domain, with the rest looked up from reference TRBV12-5 and TRBJ1-3, is DARVTQTPRHKVTEMGQEVTMRCQPILGHNTVFWYRQTMMQGLELLAYFRNRAPLDDSGMPKDRFSAEMPDATLATLKIQPSEPRDSAVYFCASAHRGPGNTIYFGEGSWLTVV.

A single count supports this clone. This chain joins TRBV10-3 and TRBJ2-1; 9 bases are shared with TRBD2. Germline lookup yields CDR1 ENHRY and CDR2 SYGVKD. The CDR3 extends over 20 amino acids. V lost 3 bases, J lost 4 bases, and 19 bases stayed unmatched. The CDR3 DNA is TGTGCCATCAGTGATCAACCGGGACAACCAGCGGGAGGCACGTACAATGAGCAGTTCTTC. As protein: CAISDQPGQPAGGTYNEQFF.

This clone was observed once. The chain links TRBV27 to TRBJ1-2; 7 bases agree with TRBD1. The junction had 10 bases not matched to a gene; V was cut back by 8 bases and J by 7 bases. Germline V CDR1 and CDR2: MNHEY, SMNVEV (reference sequence). This CDR3 is built from 13 residues. The DNA for the CDR3 is TGTGCCAGCTCACAGGGGCGGGGTAGTGGCTACACCTTC. Protein sequence: CASSQGRGSGYTF.

The CDR3 protein is CASSKDSRANTIYF. CDR3 in DNA: TGTGCCAGCAGCAAGGACTCAAGAGCGAACACCATATATTTT. This sequence joins TRBV7-2 and TRBJ1-3; D remains unclear. CDR3 size: 14 residues. Germline-derived CDR1 and CDR2 are SGHTA and FQGNSA. With 5 bases removed from V and 7 bases from J, the gap between germline ends came to 15 bases.

The CDR3: CASYLGLNSPLHF. The CDR3, as DNA: TGTGCCAGCTACCTGGGCCTGAATTCACCCCTCCACTTT. The chain employs TRBV6-5 and TRBJ1-6, with D unclear. The V end lost 8 bases, the J end lost 7 bases, and 12 bases lay between the germline ends. From germline, CDR1 is MNHEY and CDR2 SVGAGI. The CDR3 loop spans 13 amino acids.

The rearrangement uses TRBV19 and TRBJ2-7; D may be TRBD2 (6 bases). The germline V and J ends were trimmed by 6 bases and 6 bases, with 24 bases remaining between them. This CDR3 has 16 amino acids. Germline V gene lookup returns CDR1 LNHDA and CDR2 SQIVND (reference sequence). CDR3 DNA: TGTGCCAGTAGGAGGTTCTCGGGCGGGACTCCAGGCGAGCAGTACTTC. Its protein is CASRRFSGGTPGEQYF. Full variable domain (rest looked up from reference TRBV19 and TRBJ2-7): DGGITQSPKYLFRKEGQNVTLSCEQNLNHDAMYWYRQDPGQGLRLIYYSQIVNDFQKGDIAEGYSVSREKKESFPLTVTSAQKNPTAFYLCASRRFSGGTPGEQYFGPGTRLTVT.

The rearrangement joins TRBV2 to TRBJ1-1; D may be TRBD1 (5 bases). CDR1 and CDR2 (germline): SNHLY, FYNNEI. V lost 11 bases and J lost 0, with 19 bases in between. CDR3 length equals 15 residues. The CDR3 DNA reads TGTGCCGGGAAGGCTCAGGGAAAGATGAACACTGAAGCTTTCTTT. This sequence encodes CAGKAQGKMNTEAFF.

The chain employs TRBV7-9 and TRBJ2-7, with 13 bases identical to TRBD2. Trimming cost V 3 bases and J 0 bases; bases outside gene matches: 5. Germline values: CDR1 SEHNR, CDR2 FQNEAQ (reference sequence). CDR3 length: 17 residues. In nucleotides, the CDR3 is TGTGCCAGCAGCTTGGGAAGACTAGCGGGAGGCTCCTACGAGCAGTACTTC. Translation gives CASSLGRLAGGSYEQYF.

The chain links TRBV5-1 to TRBJ2-1; the match to TRBD2 covers 12 bases. Germline CDR1 is SGHRS and CDR2 is YFSETQ. V lost 4 bases, J lost 7 bases, and 12 bases stayed unmatched. The CDR3 extends over 17 amino acids. CDR3 bases: TGCGCCAGCAGCCGTGGAACACTAGCGGGAGGAGGAAATGAGCAGTTCTTC. Protein: CASSRGTLAGGGNEQFF.

The chain employs TRBV6-1 and TRBJ2-3, with TRBD2 identical over 8 bases. CDR3 size: 14 residues. V was clipped by 7 bases and J by 6 bases; unmatched bases: 9. CDR1 MNHNS and CDR2 SASEGT come from the germline V gene. As DNA, the CDR3 is TGTGCCAGCATCGACGGGGGGGCAGGGGATACGCAGTATTTT. This gives the protein CASIDGGAGDTQYF.

This clone was counted a few times. The chain combines TRBV7-6 with TRBJ2-1; maybe TRBD1 (6 bases). The CDR3 is 16 amino acids. The germline V gene has CDR1 SGHVS and CDR2 FNYEAQ. V lost 5 bases and J lost 2, with 16 bases in between. This CDR3 reads CASSPTGRLTYNEQFF. The CDR3 DNA reads as TGTGCCAGCAGCCCAACAGGGCGGTTAACCTACAATGAGCAGTTCTTC.

This chain connects TRBV7-6 to TRBJ2-5; the match to TRBD1 covers 8 bases. The CDR3 extends over 18 amino acids. The V gene end was trimmed by 4 bases and the J gene end by 5 bases; junction bases not matched to a gene: 18. From germline, CDR1 is SGHVS and CDR2 FNYEAQ. The CDR3 spells CASSSVTWTGRPQETQYF. Written as DNA, the CDR3 is TGTGCCAGCAGCTCCGTCACCTGGACAGGGCGGCCCCAGGAGACCCAGTACTTC.

The chain has TRBV4-2 and TRBJ2-7; D is uncertain. CDR1 and CDR2 (germline): LGHNA, YNFKEQ. Trimming took off 0 bases at V and 7 bases at J, with 16 bases between the two ends. CDR3 size: 15 residues. The CDR3 nucleotides read TGTGCCAGCAGCCAAGATCTCTCTACGGGTGGGGAGCAGTACTTC. This encodes CASSQDLSTGGEQYF.